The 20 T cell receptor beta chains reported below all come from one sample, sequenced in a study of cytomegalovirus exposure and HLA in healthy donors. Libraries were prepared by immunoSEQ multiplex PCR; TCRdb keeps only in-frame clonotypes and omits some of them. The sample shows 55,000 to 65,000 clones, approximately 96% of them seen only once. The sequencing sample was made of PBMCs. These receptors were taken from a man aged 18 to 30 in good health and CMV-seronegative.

The CDR3 nucleotides are TGTGCCAGCAGCTCTGGACACATGGCCTACGAGCAGTACTTC. Protein product: CASSSGHMAYEQYF. The rearrangement joins TRBV7-9 to TRBJ2-7; possible D gene TRBD1, 5 bases. Trimming took 4 bases from V and 2 from J, leaving 12 bases between them. Germline V lookup: CDR1 SEHNR, CDR2 FQNEAQ (reference sequence). The CDR3 covers 14 residues. The full variable domain, rest sourced from reference TRBV7-9 and TRBJ2-7, is DTGVSQNPRHKITKRGQNVTFRCDPISEHNRLYWYRQTLGQGPEFLTYFQNEAQLEKSRLLSDRFSAERPKGSFSTLEIQRTEQGDSAMYLCASSSGHMAYEQYFGPGTRLTVT.

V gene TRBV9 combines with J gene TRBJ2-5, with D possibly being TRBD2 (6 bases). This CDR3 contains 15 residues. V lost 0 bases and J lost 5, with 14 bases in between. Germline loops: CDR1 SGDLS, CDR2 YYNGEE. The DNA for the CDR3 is TGTGCCAGCAGCGTAGAGGGGAAACGGGGGGAGACCCAGTACTTC. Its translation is CASSVEGKRGETQYF. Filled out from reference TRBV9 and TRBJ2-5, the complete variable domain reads DSGVTQTPKHLITATGQRVTLRCSPRSGDLSVYWYQQSLDQGLQFLIQYYNGEERAKGNILERFSAQQFPDLHSELNLSSLELGDSALYFCASSVEGKRGETQYFGPGTRLLVL.

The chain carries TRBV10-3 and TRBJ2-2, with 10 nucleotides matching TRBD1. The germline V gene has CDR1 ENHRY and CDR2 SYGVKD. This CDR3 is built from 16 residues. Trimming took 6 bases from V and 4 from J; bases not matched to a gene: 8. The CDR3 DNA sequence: TGTGCCATCAGCGGGACAGGGGTATATGGCACCGGGGAGCTGTTTTTT. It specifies CAISGTGVYGTGELFF.

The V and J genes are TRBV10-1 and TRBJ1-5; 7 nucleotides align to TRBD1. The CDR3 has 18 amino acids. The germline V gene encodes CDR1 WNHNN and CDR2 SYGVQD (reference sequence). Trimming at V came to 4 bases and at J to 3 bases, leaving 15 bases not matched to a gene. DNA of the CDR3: TGCGCCAGCAGTGTAACAGGGGAAGGATCAGGCGACAATCAGCCCCAGCATTTT. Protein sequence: CASSVTGEGSGDNQPQHF.

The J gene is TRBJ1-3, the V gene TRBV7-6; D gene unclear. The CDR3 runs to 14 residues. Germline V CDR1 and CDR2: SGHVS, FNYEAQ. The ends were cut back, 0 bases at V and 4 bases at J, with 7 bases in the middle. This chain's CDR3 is CASSLALEGNTIYF. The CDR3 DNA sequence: TGTGCCAGCAGCTTAGCTCTAGAAGGAAACACCATATATTTT.

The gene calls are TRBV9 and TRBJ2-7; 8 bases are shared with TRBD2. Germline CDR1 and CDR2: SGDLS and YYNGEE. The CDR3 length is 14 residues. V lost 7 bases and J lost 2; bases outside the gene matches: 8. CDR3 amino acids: CASGLLAEAYEQYF. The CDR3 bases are TGTGCCAGCGGATTACTAGCGGAGGCCTACGAGCAGTACTTC.

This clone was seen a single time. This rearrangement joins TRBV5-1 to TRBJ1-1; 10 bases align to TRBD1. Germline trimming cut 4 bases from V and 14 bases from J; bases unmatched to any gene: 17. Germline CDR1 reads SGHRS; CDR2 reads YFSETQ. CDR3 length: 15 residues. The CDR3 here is CASSPGDRGNLVAFF. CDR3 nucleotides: TGCGCCAGCAGCCCGGGGGACAGGGGCAACCTCGTTGCCTTCTTT.

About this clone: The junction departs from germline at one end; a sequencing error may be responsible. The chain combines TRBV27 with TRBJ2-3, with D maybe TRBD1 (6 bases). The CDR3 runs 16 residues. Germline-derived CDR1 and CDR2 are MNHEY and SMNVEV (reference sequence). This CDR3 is CASRYRAHSSTNTQYF. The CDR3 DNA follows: TGTGCCAGCAGGTACAGGGCCCACTCTAGCACAAATACGCAGTATTTT.

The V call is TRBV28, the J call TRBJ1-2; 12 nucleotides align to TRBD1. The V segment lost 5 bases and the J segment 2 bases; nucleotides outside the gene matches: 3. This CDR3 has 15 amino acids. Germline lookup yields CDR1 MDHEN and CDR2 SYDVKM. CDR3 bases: TGTGCCAGCAGTAAAGGGACAGGGGGCAACTATGGCTACACCTTC. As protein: CASSKGTGGNYGYTF.

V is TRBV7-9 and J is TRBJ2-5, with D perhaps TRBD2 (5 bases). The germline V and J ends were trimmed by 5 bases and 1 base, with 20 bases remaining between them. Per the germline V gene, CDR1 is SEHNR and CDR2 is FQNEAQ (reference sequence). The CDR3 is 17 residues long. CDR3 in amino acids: CASSPARGGRTQETQYF. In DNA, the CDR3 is TGTGCCAGCAGCCCCGCTCGAGGAGGAAGAACCCAAGAGACCCAGTACTTC.

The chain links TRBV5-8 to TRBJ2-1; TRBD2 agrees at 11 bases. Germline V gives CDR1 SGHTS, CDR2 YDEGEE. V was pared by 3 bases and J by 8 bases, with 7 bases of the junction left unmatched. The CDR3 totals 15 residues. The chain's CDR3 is CASSYGTSGWDEQFF. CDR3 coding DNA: TGTGCCAGCAGCTACGGGACTAGCGGATGGGATGAGCAGTTCTTC.

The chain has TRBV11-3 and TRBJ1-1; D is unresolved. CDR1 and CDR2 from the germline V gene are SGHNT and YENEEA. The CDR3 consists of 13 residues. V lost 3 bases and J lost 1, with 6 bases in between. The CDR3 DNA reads TGTGCCAGCAGCTTCGGGGAGAACACTGAAGCTTTCTTT. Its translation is CASSFGENTEAFF.

The CDR3 spells CASSPRGGGYEQYF. In DNA form, the CDR3 reads TGTGCCAGCAGTCCCCGTGGGGGCGGATACGAGCAGTACTTC. The J gene is TRBJ2-7, the V gene TRBV2, with D possibly TRBD1 on 6 matching bases. The germline V gene has CDR1 SNHLY and CDR2 FYNNEI. Between the trimmed V and J ends, which lost 5 bases and 4 bases, there was a span of 15 bases. This CDR3 has 14 residues.

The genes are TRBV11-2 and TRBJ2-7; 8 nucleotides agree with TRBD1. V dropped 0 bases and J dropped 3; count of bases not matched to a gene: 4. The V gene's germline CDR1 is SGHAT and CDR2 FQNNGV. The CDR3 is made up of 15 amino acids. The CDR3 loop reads CASSLEWTGHYEQYF. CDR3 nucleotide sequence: TGTGCCAGCAGCTTAGAGTGGACAGGGCACTACGAGCAGTACTTC.

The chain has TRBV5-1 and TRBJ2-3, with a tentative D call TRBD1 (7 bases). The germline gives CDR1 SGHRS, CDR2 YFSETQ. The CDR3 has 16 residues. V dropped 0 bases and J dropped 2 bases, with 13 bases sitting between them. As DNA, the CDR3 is TGCGCCAGCAGCTTGGAGGCGGGACAGCTCACAGATACGCAGTATTTT. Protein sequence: CASSLEAGQLTDTQYF.

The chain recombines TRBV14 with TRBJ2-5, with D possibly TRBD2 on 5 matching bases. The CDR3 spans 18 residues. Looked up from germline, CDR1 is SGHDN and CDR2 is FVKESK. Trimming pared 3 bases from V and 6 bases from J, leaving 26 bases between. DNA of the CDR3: TGTGCCAGCAGCCAGACCAGGACGTCGGACTGGACCCCCCAGACCCAGTACTTC. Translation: CASSQTRTSDWTPQTQYF.

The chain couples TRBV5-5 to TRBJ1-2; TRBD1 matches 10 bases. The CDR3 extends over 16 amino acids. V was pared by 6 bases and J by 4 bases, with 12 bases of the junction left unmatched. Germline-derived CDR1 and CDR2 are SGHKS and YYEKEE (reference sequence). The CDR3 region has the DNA TGTGCCAGCAACCCCGGGACAGGGGACTCCTCCTATGGCTACACCTTC. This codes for CASNPGTGDSSYGYTF.

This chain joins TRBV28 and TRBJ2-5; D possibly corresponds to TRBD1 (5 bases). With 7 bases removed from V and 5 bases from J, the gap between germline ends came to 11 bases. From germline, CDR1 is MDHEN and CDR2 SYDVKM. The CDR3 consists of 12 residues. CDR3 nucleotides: TGTGCCAGCATGAACAGGTGGGAGACCCAGTACTTC. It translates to CASMNRWETQYF.

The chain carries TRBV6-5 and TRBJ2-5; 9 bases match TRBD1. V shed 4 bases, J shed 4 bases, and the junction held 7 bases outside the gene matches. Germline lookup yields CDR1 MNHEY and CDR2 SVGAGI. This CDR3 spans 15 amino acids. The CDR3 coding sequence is TGTGCCAGCAGTTCAGGACAGGGGATAGGAGAGACCCAGTACTTC. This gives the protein CASSSGQGIGETQYF.

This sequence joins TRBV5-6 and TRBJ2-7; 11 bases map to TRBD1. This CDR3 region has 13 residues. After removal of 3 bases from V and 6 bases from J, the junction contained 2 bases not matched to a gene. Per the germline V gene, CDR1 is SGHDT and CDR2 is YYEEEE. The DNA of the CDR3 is TGTGCCAGCAGCTGGACAGGGGGCTCCGAGCAGTACTTC. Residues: CASSWTGGSEQYF.